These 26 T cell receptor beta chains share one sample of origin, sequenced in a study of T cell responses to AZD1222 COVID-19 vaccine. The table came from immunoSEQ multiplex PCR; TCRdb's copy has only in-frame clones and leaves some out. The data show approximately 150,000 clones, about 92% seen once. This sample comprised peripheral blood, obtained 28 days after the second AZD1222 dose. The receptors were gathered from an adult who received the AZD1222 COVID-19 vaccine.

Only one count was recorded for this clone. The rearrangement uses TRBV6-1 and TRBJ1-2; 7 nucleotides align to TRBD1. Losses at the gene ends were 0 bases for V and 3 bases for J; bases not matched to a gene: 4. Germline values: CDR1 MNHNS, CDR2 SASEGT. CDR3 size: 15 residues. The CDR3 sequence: CASSEAQGRYYGYTF. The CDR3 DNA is TGTGCCAGCAGTGAAGCACAGGGGAGATACTATGGCTACACCTTC.

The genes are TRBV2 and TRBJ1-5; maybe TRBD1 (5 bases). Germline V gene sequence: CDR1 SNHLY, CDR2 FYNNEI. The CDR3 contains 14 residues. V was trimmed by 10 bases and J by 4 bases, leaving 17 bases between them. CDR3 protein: CATSGGWWNQPQHF. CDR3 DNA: TGTGCCACATCGGGGGGGTGGTGGAATCAGCCCCAGCATTTT.

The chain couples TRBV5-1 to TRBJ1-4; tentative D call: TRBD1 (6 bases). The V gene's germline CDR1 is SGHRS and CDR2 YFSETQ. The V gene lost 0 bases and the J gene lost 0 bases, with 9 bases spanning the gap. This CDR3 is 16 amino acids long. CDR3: CASSLGGQTTNEKLFF. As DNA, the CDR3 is TGCGCCAGCAGCTTGGGAGGACAGACAACTAATGAAAAACTGTTTTTT.

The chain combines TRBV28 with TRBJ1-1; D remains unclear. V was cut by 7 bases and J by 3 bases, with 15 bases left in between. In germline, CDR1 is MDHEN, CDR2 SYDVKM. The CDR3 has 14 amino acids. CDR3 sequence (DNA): TGTGCCAGCACTTTGGGCTCGGCAGACACTGAAGCTTTCTTT. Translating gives CASTLGSADTEAFF.

CDR3 sequence: CASSWGSGANVLTF. CDR3 in DNA: TGTGCCAGCAGTTGGGGTTCTGGGGCCAACGTCCTGACTTTC. The chain recombines TRBV6-2 or TRBV6-3 with TRBJ2-6, with unresolved D. Germline V gene sequence: CDR1 MNHEY, CDR2 SVGEGT. V lost 4 bases to trimming and J lost 1 base, with 5 bases between them. The CDR3 length is 14 residues.

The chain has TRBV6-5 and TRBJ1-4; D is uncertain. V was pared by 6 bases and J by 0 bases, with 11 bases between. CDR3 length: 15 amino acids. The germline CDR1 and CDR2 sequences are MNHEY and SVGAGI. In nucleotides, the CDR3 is TGTGCCAGCAGAAGAGGGAGTGCAACTAATGAAAAACTGTTTTTT. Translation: CASRRGSATNEKLFF.

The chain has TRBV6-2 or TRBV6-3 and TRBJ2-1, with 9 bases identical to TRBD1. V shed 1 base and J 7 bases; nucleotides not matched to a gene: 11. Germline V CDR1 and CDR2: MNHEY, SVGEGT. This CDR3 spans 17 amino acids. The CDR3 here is CASSYLGTGNGRNEQFF. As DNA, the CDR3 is TGTGCCAGCAGTTACTTGGGGACAGGGAATGGTAGGAATGAGCAGTTCTTC.

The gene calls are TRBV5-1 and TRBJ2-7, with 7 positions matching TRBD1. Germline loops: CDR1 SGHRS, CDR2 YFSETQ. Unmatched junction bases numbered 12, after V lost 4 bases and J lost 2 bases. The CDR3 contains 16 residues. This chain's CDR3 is CASSPLKQDRTYEQYF. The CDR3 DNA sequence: TGCGCCAGCAGCCCCCTCAAACAGGACAGGACCTACGAGCAGTACTTC.

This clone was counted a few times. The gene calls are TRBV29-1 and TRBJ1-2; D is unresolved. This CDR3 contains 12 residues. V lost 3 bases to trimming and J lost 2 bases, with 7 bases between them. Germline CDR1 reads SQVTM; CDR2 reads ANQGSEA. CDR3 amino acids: CSVEASNYGYTF. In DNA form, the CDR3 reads TGCAGCGTTGAGGCCAGCAACTATGGCTACACCTTC.

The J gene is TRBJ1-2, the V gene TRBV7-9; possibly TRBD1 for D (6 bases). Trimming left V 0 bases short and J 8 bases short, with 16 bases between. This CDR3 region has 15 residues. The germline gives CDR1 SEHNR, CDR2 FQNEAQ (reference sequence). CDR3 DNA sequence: TGTGCCAGCAGCTTAGCGGGGGGGGCCCTTAGGGGCTACACCTTC. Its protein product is CASSLAGGALRGYTF.

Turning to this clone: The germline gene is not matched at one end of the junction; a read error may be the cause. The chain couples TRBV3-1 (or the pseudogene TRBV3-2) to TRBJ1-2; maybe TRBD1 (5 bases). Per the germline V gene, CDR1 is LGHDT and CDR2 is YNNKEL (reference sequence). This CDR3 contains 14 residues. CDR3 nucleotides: TGTGCCAGCAGTCAAGACAGTCCGGCGGGAGGCTACACCTTC. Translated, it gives CASSQDSPAGGYTF.

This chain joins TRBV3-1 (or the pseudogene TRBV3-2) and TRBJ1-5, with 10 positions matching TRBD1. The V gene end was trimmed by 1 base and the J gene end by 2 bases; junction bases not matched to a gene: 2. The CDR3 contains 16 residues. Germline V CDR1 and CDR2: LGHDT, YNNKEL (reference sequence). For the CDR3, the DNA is TGTGCCAGCAGCCAAGCTGGGACAGGGGGCAATCAGCCCCAGCATTTT. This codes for CASSQAGTGGNQPQHF.

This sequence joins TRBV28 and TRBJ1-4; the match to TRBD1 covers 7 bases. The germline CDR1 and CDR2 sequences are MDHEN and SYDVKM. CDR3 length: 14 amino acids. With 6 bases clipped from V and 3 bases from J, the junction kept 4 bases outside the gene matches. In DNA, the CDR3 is TGTGCCAGCAGAAGACAGGGTCCTAATGAAAAACTGTTTTTT. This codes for CASRRQGPNEKLFF.

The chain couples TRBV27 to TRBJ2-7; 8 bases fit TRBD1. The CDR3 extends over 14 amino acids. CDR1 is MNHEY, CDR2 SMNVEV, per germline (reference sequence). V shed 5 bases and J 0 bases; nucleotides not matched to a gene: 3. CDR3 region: CASSKTGGSYEQYF. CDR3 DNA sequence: TGTGCCAGCAGTAAAACAGGGGGCTCCTACGAGCAGTACTTC.

The DNA of the CDR3 is TGTGCCTGGAGGTCCCTGGGACAGGGGACCTACGAGCAGTACTTC. Its protein product is CAWRSLGQGTYEQYF. This chain links TRBV30 with TRBJ2-7; 10 bases fit TRBD1. The CDR3 spans 15 residues. The V gene's germline CDR1 is GTSNPN and CDR2 SVGIG (reference sequence). After removal of 3 bases from V and 2 bases from J, the junction contained 7 bases not matched to a gene.

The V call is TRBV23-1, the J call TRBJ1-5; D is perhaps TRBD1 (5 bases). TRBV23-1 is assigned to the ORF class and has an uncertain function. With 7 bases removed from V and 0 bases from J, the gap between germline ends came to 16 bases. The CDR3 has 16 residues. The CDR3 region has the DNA TGCGCCAGCATACCAGGGTGGCGATATAGCAATCAGCCCCAGCATTTT. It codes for CASIPGWRYSNQPQHF.

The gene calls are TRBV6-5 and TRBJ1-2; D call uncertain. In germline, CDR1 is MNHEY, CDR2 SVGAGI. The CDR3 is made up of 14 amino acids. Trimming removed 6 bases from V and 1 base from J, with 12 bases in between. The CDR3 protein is CASRSPADNYGYTF. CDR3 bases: TGTGCCAGCAGAAGTCCTGCGGATAACTATGGCTACACCTTC.

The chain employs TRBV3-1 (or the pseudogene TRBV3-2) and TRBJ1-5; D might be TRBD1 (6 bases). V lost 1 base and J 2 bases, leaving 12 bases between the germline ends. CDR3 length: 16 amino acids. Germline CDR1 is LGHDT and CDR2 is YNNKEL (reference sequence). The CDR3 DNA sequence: TGTGCCAGCAGCCAAGGGGGGCCATCTGGCAATCAGCCCCAGCATTTT. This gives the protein CASSQGGPSGNQPQHF.

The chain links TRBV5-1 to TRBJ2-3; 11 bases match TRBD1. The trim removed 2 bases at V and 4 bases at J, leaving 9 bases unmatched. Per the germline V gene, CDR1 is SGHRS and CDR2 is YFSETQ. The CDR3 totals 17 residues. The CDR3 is CASSLQAGTGGADTQYF. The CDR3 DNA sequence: TGCGCCAGCAGCTTACAAGCCGGGACAGGGGGAGCAGATACGCAGTATTTT.

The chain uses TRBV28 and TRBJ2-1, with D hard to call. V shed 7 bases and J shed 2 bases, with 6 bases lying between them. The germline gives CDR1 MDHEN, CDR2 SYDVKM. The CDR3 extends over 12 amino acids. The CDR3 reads CASTGAYNEQFF. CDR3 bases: TGTGCCAGCACTGGAGCCTACAATGAGCAGTTCTTC. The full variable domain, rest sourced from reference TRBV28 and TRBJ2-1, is DVKVTQSSRYLVKRTGEKVFLECVQDMDHENMFWYRQDPGLGLRLIYFSYDVKMKEKGDIPEGYSVSREKKERFSLILESASTNQTSMYLCASTGAYNEQFFGPGTRLTVL.

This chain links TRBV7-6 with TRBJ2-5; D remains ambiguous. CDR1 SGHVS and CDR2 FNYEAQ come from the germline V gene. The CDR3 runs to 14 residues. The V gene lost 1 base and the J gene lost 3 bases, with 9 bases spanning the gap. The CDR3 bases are TGTGCCAGCAGCTTAGTAGGGCAGAAAGAGACCCAGTACTTC. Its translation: CASSLVGQKETQYF.

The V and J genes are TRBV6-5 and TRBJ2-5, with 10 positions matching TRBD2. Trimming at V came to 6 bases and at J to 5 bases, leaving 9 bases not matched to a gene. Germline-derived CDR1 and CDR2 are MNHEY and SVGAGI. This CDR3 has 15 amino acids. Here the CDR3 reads CASRRQLAGFETQYF. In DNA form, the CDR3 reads TGTGCCAGCAGGAGACAACTAGCGGGGTTCGAGACCCAGTACTTC.

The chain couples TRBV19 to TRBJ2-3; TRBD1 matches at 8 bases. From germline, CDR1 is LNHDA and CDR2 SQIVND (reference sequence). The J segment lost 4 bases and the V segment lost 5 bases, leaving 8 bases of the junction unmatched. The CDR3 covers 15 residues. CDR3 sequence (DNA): TGTGCCAGTAGTCTCCGCAGGGGGCAGTCAGATACGCAGTATTTT. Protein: CASSLRRGQSDTQYF.

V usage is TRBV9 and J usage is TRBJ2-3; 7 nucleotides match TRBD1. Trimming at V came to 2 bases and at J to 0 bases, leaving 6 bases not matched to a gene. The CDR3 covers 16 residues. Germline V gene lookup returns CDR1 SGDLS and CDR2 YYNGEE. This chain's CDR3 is CASSVWTGSSTDTQYF. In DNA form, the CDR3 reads TGTGCCAGCAGCGTCTGGACAGGATCTAGCACAGATACGCAGTATTTT.

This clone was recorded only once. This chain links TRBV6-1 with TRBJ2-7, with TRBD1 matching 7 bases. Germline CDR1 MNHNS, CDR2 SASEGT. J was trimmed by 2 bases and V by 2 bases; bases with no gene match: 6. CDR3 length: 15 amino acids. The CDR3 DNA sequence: TGTGCCAGCAGTGAATTTACAGGGGAAACCTACGAGCAGTACTTC. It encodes CASSEFTGETYEQYF.

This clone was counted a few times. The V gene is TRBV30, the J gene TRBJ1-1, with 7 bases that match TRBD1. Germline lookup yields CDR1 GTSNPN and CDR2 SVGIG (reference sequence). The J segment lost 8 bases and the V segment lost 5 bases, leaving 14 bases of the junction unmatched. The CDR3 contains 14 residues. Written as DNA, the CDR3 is TGTGCCTGGCGGGGAGAAGGGGGCTACGGGGAAGCTTTCTTT. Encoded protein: CAWRGEGGYGEAFF.